This passage covers 19 T cell receptor beta chains from one sample sequenced in a study of metastatic and nonmetastatic thyroid tumors. TCRdb reassembled clones from the PCR reads with MiXCR. Of about 59,000 clones listed, 25% to 30% are singletons. All patients were treatment-naive before thyroid surgery. Input material: blood. The receptors shown here come from a female donor with papillary thyroid cancer or a benign thyroid nodule (not recorded which). Some clones in this sample may be carry-over from other donors' samples.

The sample holds a few counts of this clone. The CDR3 region is CSARLAGVVSSTDTQYF. DNA for the CDR3: TGCAGTGCGAGACTAGCGGGAGTAGTTTCTAGCACAGATACGCAGTATTTT. The V and J genes are TRBV20-1 and TRBJ2-3; 12 bases match TRBD2. Germline CDR1 DFQATT, CDR2 SNEGSKA (reference sequence). CDR3 size: 17 residues. Trimming took 6 bases from V and 0 from J; bases not matched to a gene: 10.

In its sample, this clone was seen a few times. The chain joins TRBV12-3 or TRBV12-4 to TRBJ2-2; D not certain. The CDR3 runs to 14 residues. V was shortened by 7 bases and J by 1 base, with 10 bases between the two germline ends. In nucleotides, the CDR3 is TGTGCCAGCATTCGGACGGGGAACACCGGGGAGCTGTTTTTT. It yields the protein CASIRTGNTGELFF.

This chain connects TRBV10-2 to TRBJ1-5; D unclear. This CDR3 comprises 15 residues. Germline CDR1 reads WSHSY; CDR2 reads SAAADI. V lost 3 bases to trimming and J lost 0 bases, with 9 bases between them. The CDR3 sequence is CASSDLGYSNQPQHF. The CDR3, as DNA: TGCGCCAGCAGTGATTTGGGGTATAGCAATCAGCCCCAGCATTTT.

The V and J genes are TRBV6-1 and TRBJ1-1, with 11 bases aligning to TRBD1. The CDR3 is 15 residues long. Germline V gene sequence: CDR1 MNHNS, CDR2 SASEGT. The junction had 10 bases not matched to a gene; V was cut back by 8 bases and J by 5 bases. CDR3 sequence reads: CASGPGQGALTEAFF. CDR3 coding DNA: TGTGCCAGCGGGCCCGGACAGGGGGCTTTGACTGAAGCTTTCTTT.

A few counts support this clone. This chain uses TRBV2 with TRBJ1-5, with D possibly matching TRBD1 (6 bases). The CDR3 consists of 15 residues. CDR1 and CDR2 (germline): SNHLY, FYNNEI. Trimming took 5 bases from V and 2 from J, leaving 13 bases between them. The CDR3 coding sequence is TGTGCCAGCAGTTGGGGGGGCAGGGGCAATCAGCCCCAGCATTTT. Amino acids: CASSWGGRGNQPQHF.

The J gene is TRBJ2-7, the V gene TRBV19; D perhaps matches TRBD1 (6 bases). Germline CDR1 and CDR2: LNHDA and SQIVND (reference sequence). This CDR3 spans 14 amino acids. Trimming left V 8 bases short and J 0 bases short, with 14 bases between. CDR3 region: CASRSQDSSYEQYF. CDR3 DNA: TGTGCCAGTCGCTCACAGGACAGCTCCTACGAGCAGTACTTC.

This clone occurred a few times. The chain couples TRBV6-4 to TRBJ2-1, with 7 nucleotides matching TRBD2. Looked up from germline, CDR1 is MRHNA and CDR2 is SNTAGT. The CDR3 runs to 14 residues. The J segment lost 8 bases and the V segment lost 3 bases, leaving 7 bases of the junction unmatched. The CDR3, as DNA: TGTGCCAGCAGTGAGGCTGGGGGGGTAGATGAGCAGTTCTTC. It codes for CASSEAGGVDEQFF.

This clone was counted only a few times. The chain links TRBV6-1 to TRBJ1-5; 10 bases are a match to TRBD1. Unmatched junction bases numbered 8, after V lost 5 bases and J lost 4 bases. Germline CDR1 is MNHNS and CDR2 is SASEGT. The CDR3 spans 16 residues. CDR3 DNA: TGTGCCAGCAGTCCCTCCGGGACAGGGGTAAATCAGCCCCAGCATTTT. Amino acid sequence: CASSPSGTGVNQPQHF.

The chain employs TRBV7-9 and TRBJ1-3, with TRBD1 as a possible D gene (6 bases). V gave up 7 bases and J gave up 0 bases, with 13 bases separating them. The germline CDR1 and CDR2 sequences are SEHNR and FQNEAQ (reference sequence). There are 15 residues in the CDR3. The CDR3 DNA is TGTGCCAGCACCCCTGGACAGTCCTCTGGAAACACCATATATTTT. This translates into CASTPGQSSGNTIYF. The full variable domain, completed using reference TRBV7-9 and TRBJ1-3, is DTGVSQNPRHKITKRGQNVTFRCDPISEHNRLYWYRQTLGQGPEFLTYFQNEAQLEKSRLLSDRFSAERPKGSFSTLEIQRTEQGDSAMYLCASTPGQSSGNTIYFGEGSWLTVV.

The chain is built from TRBV5-1 and TRBJ1-5; maybe TRBD1 (6 bases). CDR1 SGHRS and CDR2 YFSETQ come from the germline V gene. The CDR3 runs 16 residues. Trimming took off 0 bases at V and 10 bases at J, with 20 bases between the two ends. Here the CDR3 DNA reads TGCGCCAGCAGCTTGGCCCCGACAGGTGATGGGCATCCCCAGCATTTT. Its translation is CASSLAPTGDGHPQHF.

This clone was observed at least ten times. V is TRBV11-2 and J is TRBJ2-7; tentatively, D is TRBD1 (5 bases). The V gene lost 6 bases and the J gene lost 4 bases, with 16 bases spanning the gap. Looked up from germline, CDR1 is SGHAT and CDR2 is FQNNGV. The CDR3 extends over 14 amino acids. This CDR3 is CASRPPGRAYEQYF. As DNA, the CDR3 is TGTGCCAGCAGGCCACCTGGCAGGGCTTACGAGCAGTACTTC.

Ten or more counts support this clone. The gene calls are TRBV3-1 and TRBJ1-1, with a tentative D call TRBD1 (5 bases). The CDR3 spans 13 residues. The germline gives CDR1 LGHDT, CDR2 YNNKEL (reference sequence). V was clipped by 4 bases and J by 2 bases, with 8 bases between them. CDR3 in DNA: TGTGCCAGCAGCCGGGGCATAAACACTGAAGCTTTCTTT. Translation gives CASSRGINTEAFF.

In this sample, this clone turned up a few times. The chain is built from TRBV6-1 and TRBJ1-6; 8 bases fit TRBD1. The CDR3 is made up of 17 amino acids. The germline CDR1 and CDR2 sequences are MNHNS and SASEGT. J gave up 6 bases and V 5 bases, and 12 bases lay outside the gene matches. As DNA, the CDR3 is TGTGCCAGCAGTCCTGACCCAGGGGGCCAAATTAATTCACCCCTCCACTTT. The encoded protein is CASSPDPGGQINSPLHF.

This clone ranks as medium-sized (0.01 to 0.1%). The V call is TRBV6-4, the J call TRBJ2-1; maybe TRBD2 (6 bases). Germline assignment: CDR1 MRHNA and CDR2 SNTAGT. The CDR3 is 13 amino acids. Trimming took 4 bases from V and 2 from J, leaving 6 bases between them. The CDR3 DNA reads as TGTGCCAGCAGTGCTAGCGCCTACAATGAGCAGTTCTTC. Encoded protein: CASSASAYNEQFF.

This clone was detected a few times. In DNA form, the CDR3 reads TGTGCCAGCAGTCTGACAGGGTTAGGCTACGAGCAGTACTTC. This sequence encodes CASSLTGLGYEQYF. The genes are TRBV2 and TRBJ2-7; 7 nucleotides match TRBD1. V lost 5 bases and J lost 3; bases outside the gene matches: 7. The CDR3 totals 14 residues. CDR1 and CDR2 (germline): SNHLY, FYNNEI.

This clone was counted many times. The chain carries TRBV5-1 and TRBJ1-1; D is unresolved. The V and J ends lost 5 bases and 1 base respectively, with 21 bases between them. Germline V gene data show CDR1 as SGHRS and CDR2 as YFSETQ. The CDR3 has 17 residues. CDR3 loop: CASRALGNVAANTEAFF. For the CDR3, the DNA is TGCGCCAGCAGGGCACTGGGGAATGTAGCTGCGAACACTGAAGCTTTCTTT.

The chain combines TRBV20-1 with TRBJ2-7; 11 bases line up with TRBD1. Trimming at V came to 6 bases and at J to 5 bases, leaving 15 bases not matched to a gene. Germline CDR1 and CDR2: DFQATT and SNEGSKA (reference sequence). The CDR3 spans 16 residues. CDR3 loop: CSARPLSGQGANEQYF. In nucleotides, the CDR3 is TGCAGTGCCAGACCTCTAAGTGGACAGGGGGCGAACGAGCAGTACTTC.

The table lists this clone with many counts. The chain employs TRBV7-2 and TRBJ1-3; D may be TRBD1 (6 bases). The ends were cut back, 5 bases at V and 4 bases at J, with 12 bases in the middle. Germline V lookup: CDR1 SGHTA, CDR2 FQGNSA. CDR3 length equals 14 residues. CDR3 residues: CASSDRLRGNTIYF. The CDR3 DNA reads TGTGCCAGCAGCGACAGGCTGCGAGGAAACACCATATATTTT.

With respect to this clone: Other DNA sequences within the sample encode an identical CDR3. This chain links TRBV20-1 with TRBJ2-5; D call uncertain. V dropped 5 bases and J dropped 4 bases, with 14 bases sitting between them. Germline V gives CDR1 DFQATT, CDR2 SNEGSKA (reference sequence). The CDR3 totals 13 residues. CDR3: CSAEARGSETQYF. For the CDR3, the DNA is TGCAGTGCTGAAGCGCGTGGGTCAGAGACCCAGTACTTC.